Presented here are 21 T cell receptor beta chains from one specimen sequenced in a study of blood T cell repertoires in COVID-19. Generated by immunoSEQ multiplex PCR, the TCRdb table keeps only in-frame clones and is missing some. The sample lists approximately 140,000 clones, around 88% occurring once. The material sequenced was peripheral blood. These receptors were collected from a human donor in a cohort sampled during active COVID-19.

This chain links TRBV7-9 with TRBJ1-3, with D unresolved. Germline values: CDR1 SEHNR, CDR2 FQNEAQ (reference sequence). CDR3 length: 13 amino acids. V was pared by 6 bases and J by 0 bases, with 6 bases between. The CDR3 region has the DNA TGTGCCAGCAGAGCGGGCTCTGGAAACACCATATATTTT. Encoded protein: CASRAGSGNTIYF.

The chain is built from TRBV5-6 and TRBJ2-1; D possibly corresponds to TRBD1 (6 bases). The CDR3 is made up of 14 amino acids. The germline gives CDR1 SGHDT, CDR2 YYEEEE. Trimming removed 3 bases at V and 11 bases at J, with 18 bases between. The CDR3 DNA reads TGTGCCAGCAGCTCCAAGACAGGTACAATGAAGCAGTTCTTC. Translating it yields CASSSKTGTMKQFF.

The CDR3 region has the DNA TGCGCCAGCAGCCAAGACATCGGGACAGGGGGCAATGAGCAGTTCTTC. Translating it yields CASSQDIGTGGNEQFF. This chain uses TRBV4-3 with TRBJ2-1; TRBD1 aligns across 11 bases. In germline, CDR1 is LGHNA, CDR2 YSLEER. V gave up 0 bases and J gave up 6 bases; unmatched junction bases: 4. The CDR3 contains 16 residues.

V usage is TRBV18 and J usage is TRBJ2-6; D gene unclear. The CDR3 runs to 15 residues. V dropped 2 bases and J dropped 0 bases, with 5 bases sitting between them. Germline V gives CDR1 KGHSH, CDR2 LQKENI. CDR3 residues: CASSPVDSGANVLTF. In DNA form, the CDR3 reads TGTGCCAGCTCACCAGTAGACTCTGGGGCCAACGTCCTGACTTTC.

This clone occurred a few times. The rearrangement uses TRBV28 and TRBJ1-4; D gene unclear. The V gene's germline CDR1 is MDHEN and CDR2 SYDVKM. Trimming took 6 bases from V and 0 from J, leaving 5 bases between them. There are 13 residues in the CDR3. The CDR3 DNA sequence: TGTGCCAGCAGCCCTGCAACTAATGAAAAACTGTTTTTT. It specifies CASSPATNEKLFF.

The V call is TRBV5-1, the J call TRBJ1-1; D remains unclear. The CDR3 sequence is 16 residues long. Trimming shortened V by 0 bases and J by 5 bases, and 17 bases separated the two germline ends. Germline values: CDR1 SGHRS, CDR2 YFSETQ. In DNA form, the CDR3 reads TGCGCCAGCAGCTTGGGATCCGGAGGAATGGGGACTGAAGCTTTCTTT. As protein: CASSLGSGGMGTEAFF. The full variable domain, rest sourced from reference TRBV5-1 and TRBJ1-1, is KAGVTQTPRYLIKTRGQQVTLSCSPISGHRSVSWYQQTPGQGLQFLFEYFSETQRNKGNFPGRFSGRQFSNSRSEMNVSTLELGDSALYLCASSLGSGGMGTEAFFGQGTRLTVV.

This rearrangement joins TRBV30 to TRBJ1-2, with a possible D match to TRBD1 (5 bases). Trimming removed 3 bases from V and 8 bases from J, with 7 bases in between. Germline CDR1 GTSNPN, CDR2 SVGIG (reference sequence). The CDR3 sequence is 10 residues long. The CDR3, as DNA: TGTGCCTGGAGAAGGGGAGGCTACACCTTC. Amino acids: CAWRRGGYTF.

The chain carries TRBV3-1 (or the pseudogene TRBV3-2) and TRBJ2-2, with D perhaps matching TRBD2 (5 bases). Trimming stripped 11 bases from V and 0 bases from J, with 10 bases between. The CDR3 spans 13 residues. Per germline, CDR1 LGHDT and CDR2 YNNKEL (reference sequence). CDR3 sequence (DNA): TGTGCCTCCCGGCGGGCGAACACCGGGGAGCTGTTTTTT. It codes for CASRRANTGELFF.

The rearrangement uses TRBV25-1 and TRBJ2-4; 9 positions match TRBD1. There are 17 residues in the CDR3. The trim removed 8 bases at V and 0 bases at J, leaving 11 bases unmatched. Germline V lookup: CDR1 MGHDK, CDR2 SYGVNS. The CDR3 sequence is CASGPTGTGKAKNIQYF. The DNA for the CDR3 is TGTGCCAGCGGCCCCACCGGGACAGGGAAAGCCAAAAACATTCAGTACTTC.

J is TRBJ2-5 and V is TRBV3-1 (or the pseudogene TRBV3-2); 8 bases line up with TRBD2. The length of the CDR3 is 14 residues. Germline CDR1 and CDR2: LGHDT and YNNKEL (reference sequence). J was trimmed by 8 bases and V by 3 bases; bases with no gene match: 8. The CDR3 loop reads CASSQAGGVGTQYF. The CDR3 DNA is TGTGCCAGCAGCCAGGCGGGGGGTGTAGGAACCCAGTACTTC.

V usage is TRBV4-1 and J usage is TRBJ2-2; D gene uncertain. The CDR3 loop spans 14 amino acids. Trimming left V 2 bases short and J 3 bases short, with 7 bases between. Germline lookup yields CDR1 MGHRA and CDR2 YSYEKL. The CDR3 sequence: CASSQLSYTGELFF. CDR3 nucleotides: TGCGCCAGCAGCCAACTAAGTTACACCGGGGAGCTGTTTTTT.

The rearrangement joins TRBV27 to TRBJ2-5; no definite D call. Germline assignment: CDR1 MNHEY and CDR2 SMNVEV (reference sequence). The CDR3 runs to 16 residues. With 1 base removed from V and 1 base from J, the gap between germline ends came to 13 bases. CDR3: CASSLYQEDLQETQYF. CDR3 coding DNA: TGTGCCAGCAGTTTATACCAGGAAGACCTCCAAGAGACCCAGTACTTC.

The chain uses TRBV28 and TRBJ2-1; 8 bases fit TRBD1. In germline, CDR1 is MDHEN, CDR2 SYDVKM. The CDR3 is 15 residues long. V lost 5 bases and J lost 4; bases outside the gene matches: 7. The CDR3: CASSRQGAGYNEQFF. The CDR3 DNA reads TGTGCCAGCAGTCGTCAGGGGGCGGGTTACAATGAGCAGTTCTTC.

This chain joins TRBV27 and TRBJ1-5; D may be TRBD1 (5 bases). The CDR3 totals 15 residues. Germline V gene data show CDR1 as MNHEY and CDR2 as SMNVEV (reference sequence). With 7 bases removed from V and 7 bases from J, the gap between germline ends came to 20 bases. The CDR3 here is CASMGQGRVGQPQHF. CDR3 coding DNA: TGTGCCAGCATGGGGCAGGGCAGGGTTGGGCAGCCCCAGCATTTT.

The chain links TRBV7-8 to TRBJ2-3; TRBD2 aligns across 9 bases. Looked up from germline, CDR1 is SGHVS and CDR2 is FQNEAQ. Losses at the gene ends were 7 bases for V and 1 base for J; bases not matched to a gene: 9. The CDR3 spans 16 residues. CDR3 in DNA: TGTGCCAGCACTCAGAACCGACTAGCGGGCACAGATACGCAGTATTTT. It encodes CASTQNRLAGTDTQYF.

This chain links TRBV5-8 with TRBJ1-2; D possibly corresponds to TRBD1 (6 bases). The CDR3 contains 15 residues. Germline V lookup: CDR1 SGHTS, CDR2 YDEGEE. Trimming stripped 4 bases from V and 7 bases from J, with 20 bases between. The CDR3 bases are TGTGCCAGCAGCCCCTATGGGACACGGCGGCGTGGCTACACCTTC. This codes for CASSPYGTRRRGYTF.

The rearrangement links TRBV6-6 to TRBJ2-7; 7 nucleotides match TRBD2. Germline V CDR1 and CDR2: MNHNY, SVGAGI (reference sequence). With 8 bases clipped from V and 1 base from J, the junction kept 2 bases outside the gene matches. This CDR3 is 12 amino acids long. The CDR3 DNA follows: TGTGCCAGCGTCGGGGGGTCCTACGAGCAGTACTTC. Translation: CASVGGSYEQYF.

This chain joins TRBV29-1 and TRBJ1-1; 10 positions agree with TRBD1. The V and J ends lost 6 bases and 0 bases, in that order; junction bases with no gene match: 7. Germline V lookup: CDR1 SQVTM, CDR2 ANQGSEA. The CDR3 is 15 amino acids. This CDR3 is CSVGYGTGVNTEAFF. CDR3 nucleotides: TGCAGCGTGGGTTATGGGACAGGGGTGAACACTGAAGCTTTCTTT.

This chain links TRBV30 with TRBJ1-3; D gene unclear. Per the germline V gene, CDR1 is GTSNPN and CDR2 is SVGIG (reference sequence). The CDR3 loop spans 16 amino acids. V lost 0 bases to trimming and J lost 3 bases, with 15 bases between them. CDR3 DNA: TGTGCCTGGAGTGTTACTAGGGCGGGAGGTGGAAACACCATATATTTT. It codes for CAWSVTRAGGGNTIYF.

The V and J genes are TRBV12-3 or TRBV12-4 and TRBJ1-2, with D maybe TRBD1 (5 bases). V was shortened by 4 bases and J by 5 bases, with 11 bases between the two germline ends. CDR3 size: 13 residues. For the CDR3, the DNA is TGTGCCAGCAGTTCCAGACAGCTGTATGGCTACACCTTC. Translated, it gives CASSSRQLYGYTF.

The V gene is TRBV5-6, the J gene TRBJ1-3; 9 positions agree with TRBD1. CDR3 length equals 16 residues. Germline-derived CDR1 and CDR2 are SGHDT and YYEEEE. After removal of 4 bases from V and 2 bases from J, the junction contained 7 bases not matched to a gene. CDR3 protein: CASSTDRGRTGNTIYF. CDR3 nucleotide sequence: TGTGCCAGCAGCACTGACAGGGGGAGAACTGGAAACACCATATATTTT. The full variable domain, in which reference TRBV5-6 and TRBJ1-3 provide the parts outside the CDR3, is DAGVTQSPTHLIKTRGQQVTLRCSPKSGHDTVSWYQQALGQGPQFIFQYYEEEERQRGNFPDRFSGHQFPNYSSELNVNALLLGDSALYLCASSTDRGRTGNTIYFGEGSWLTVV.